The source of this T cell receptor (beta chain) is a study of shared clonotypes between healthy human individuals. Across the whole study: With ages of 18 to 49, the donors were a couple of women and a few men. General observations from the study: The sampled material consisted only of blood, and tissue repertoires are likely to differ. Naive subsets usually exceeded memory subsets in estimated richness.

Cells designated naive CD8 were CD45RO-negative and were positively selected for CCR7, with terminally differentiated effector memory CD45RA+ cells excluded. The assay was immunoSEQ multiplex PCR, and TCRdb's table has in-frame clones only and misses some. The table records around 550,000 clones, approximately 95% of them present only once. CDR3 size: 14 residues. Germline assignment: CDR1 MNHEY and CDR2 SMNVEV (reference sequence). The junction had 5 bases not matched to a gene; V was cut back by 3 bases and J by 4 bases. With regard to this clone: Its target is unknown.

This clonotype was obtained from a woman in her twenties or thirties in good health. Sequencing input: naive CD8+ T cells sorted from blood. The genes are TRBV27 and TRBJ2-7; 8 bases match TRBD1. The CDR3 coding sequence is TGTGCCAGCAGTTTCGGCAGGGGGCAATACGAGCAGTACTTC. Encoded protein: CASSFGRGQYEQYF.